This TCR beta chain appears in the sequencing data of a study of cytomegalovirus exposure and HLA in healthy donors. Turning to the study itself: Roughly 80% of a few hundred genotyped donors fell in the Caucasian-associated ancestry cluster. Findings and caveats of the study: A reported reduction in N-insertions relative to the 666-donor mean was seen in an Asian-associated ancestry cluster in a later analysis.

Researchers ran the PCR with 60 Vbeta and 13 Jbeta primers. Measured with immunoSEQ multiplex PCR; TCRdb has only the in-frame clones, and not every one. This table has over 200,000 clones, more than 60% appearing once. As concerns this clone: What it recognizes is unknown.

The CDR3 sequence is 14 residues long. Germline V gene data show CDR1 as SGHRS and CDR2 as YFSETQ. V was shortened by 1 base and J by 5 bases, with 13 bases between the two germline ends. J is TRBJ2-7 and V is TRBV5-1, with D hard to call. The sequenced sample consisted of PBMCs. This receptor was taken from an older woman in good health and CMV-seropositive. CDR3 loop: CASSLFSEMNEQYF. CDR3 DNA sequence: TGCGCCAGCAGCTTGTTCAGCGAGATGAACGAGCAGTACTTC.